The 30 T cell receptor beta chains below come from one sample, sequenced in a study of cytomegalovirus exposure and HLA in healthy donors. Researchers ran the PCR with 60 Vbeta and 13 Jbeta primers. Repertoires were generated with immunoSEQ multiplex PCR, while TCRdb's copy carries only in-frame clones and drops some. The table lists 150,000 to 200,000 clones, roughly 85% of them singletons. The sequencing sample was made of PBMCs. These receptors originate from a woman aged 45-65 years in good health and CMV-seropositive.

This clone was detected a few times. In DNA, the CDR3 is TGTGCCAGCTCACCAGGGCTCCCATCTGGAAACACCATATATTTT. Its translation: CASSPGLPSGNTIYF. The gene calls are TRBV18 and TRBJ1-3; D unclear. The CDR3 is made up of 15 amino acids. Germline V gene data show CDR1 as KGHSH and CDR2 as LQKENI. V was shortened by 2 bases and J by 1 base, with 9 bases between the two germline ends.

The rearrangement links TRBV30 to TRBJ1-6; D might be TRBD1 (6 bases). The CDR3 has 15 amino acids. Germline assignment: CDR1 GTSNPN and CDR2 SVGIG (reference sequence). The germline V and J ends were trimmed by 2 bases and 8 bases, with 16 bases remaining between them. The CDR3 nucleotides are TGTGCCTGGAGTCCGTCGCGCGCAGGGGATTCACCCCTCCACTTT. It encodes CAWSPSRAGDSPLHF. Filled out from reference TRBV30 and TRBJ1-6, the complete variable domain reads SQTIHQWPATLVQPVGSPLSLECTVEGTSNPNLYWYRQAAGRGLQLLFYSVGIGQISSEVPQNLSASRPQDRQFILSSKKLLLSDSGFYLCAWSPSRAGDSPLHFGNGTRLTVT.

V gene TRBV28 combines with J gene TRBJ2-7; 9 nucleotides agree with TRBD2. The length of the CDR3 is 16 residues. Unmatched junction bases numbered 10, after V lost 4 bases and J lost 3 bases. Per the germline V gene, CDR1 is MDHEN and CDR2 is SYDVKM. CDR3 sequence reads: CASSSHSSGENYEQYF. The CDR3 DNA sequence: TGTGCCAGCAGTTCCCACTCTAGCGGGGAGAACTACGAGCAGTACTTC. Supplemented by reference TRBV28 and TRBJ2-7, the full variable domain reads DVKVTQSSRYLVKRTGEKVFLECVQDMDHENMFWYRQDPGLGLRLIYFSYDVKMKEKGDIPEGYSVSREKKERFSLILESASTNQTSMYLCASSSHSSGENYEQYFGPGTRLTVT.

The V call is TRBV2, the J call TRBJ2-5, with TRBD1 identical over 8 bases. CDR3 size: 15 residues. Germline V gene lookup returns CDR1 SNHLY and CDR2 FYNNEI. Trimming cost V 6 bases and J 2 bases; bases outside gene matches: 8. CDR3 DNA: TGTGCCAGCAGAACCCATGGACAGGGTCAAGAGACCCAGTACTTC. It specifies CASRTHGQGQETQYF.

This clone was observed a few times. The V call is TRBV14, the J call TRBJ1-4, with a tentative D call TRBD1 (5 bases). Trimming left V 4 bases short and J 10 bases short, with 16 bases between. The CDR3 covers 14 residues. CDR1 and CDR2 from the germline V gene are SGHDN and FVKESK. CDR3 nucleotide sequence: TGTGCCAGCAGCCTGGGGGGGACGTTCGGAAAACTGTTTTTT. Protein sequence: CASSLGGTFGKLFF.

The V call is TRBV7-2, the J call TRBJ2-7, with TRBD1 matching 11 bases. The trim removed 5 bases at V and 5 bases at J, leaving 11 bases unmatched. This CDR3 is 16 amino acids long. Looked up from germline, CDR1 is SGHTA and CDR2 is FQGNSA. The CDR3 DNA follows: TGTGCCAGCAGCCCCAGCAGGACAGGGGGCATAGACGAGCAGTACTTC. Translated, it gives CASSPSRTGGIDEQYF.

The gene calls are TRBV6-5 and TRBJ1-1; 7 nucleotides line up with TRBD1. Germline V lookup: CDR1 MNHEY, CDR2 SVGAGI. The trim removed 6 bases at V and 1 base at J, leaving 2 bases unmatched. This CDR3 is 13 amino acids long. CDR3 DNA sequence: TGTGCCAGCAGCACAGGGGAGAACACTGAAGCTTTCTTT. This sequence encodes CASSTGENTEAFF.

Here the CDR3 reads CASSRLAGTYEQYF. Written as DNA, the CDR3 is TGCGCCAGCAGCCGACTAGCGGGGACCTACGAGCAGTACTTC. The J gene is TRBJ2-7, the V gene TRBV4-1; TRBD2 matches at 11 bases. The length of the CDR3 is 14 residues. Germline CDR1 MGHRA, CDR2 YSYEKL. V was clipped by 4 bases and J by 2 bases; unmatched bases: 1.

The genes are TRBV2 and TRBJ1-5; TRBD1 matches 8 bases. CDR3 length: 14 residues. Per germline, CDR1 SNHLY and CDR2 FYNNEI. Trimming removed 6 bases from V and 7 bases from J; junction bases left unmatched: 8. Written as DNA, the CDR3 is TGTGCCAGCAGGCCCCGACAGGGGAGGCAGCCCCAGCATTTT. This translates into CASRPRQGRQPQHF.

The V gene is TRBV6-1, the J gene TRBJ1-1, with a possible D match to TRBD1 (5 bases). Trimming stripped 6 bases from V and 4 bases from J, with 12 bases between. The CDR3 is made up of 13 amino acids. Germline assignment: CDR1 MNHNS and CDR2 SASEGT. CDR3: CASSRASVTEAFF. The CDR3 coding sequence is TGTGCCAGCAGCAGGGCATCTGTCACTGAAGCTTTCTTT.

The chain uses TRBV6-5 and TRBJ1-2; a possible D gene is TRBD1 (6 bases). The V gene lost 7 bases and the J gene lost 4 bases, with 13 bases spanning the gap. This CDR3 region has 13 residues. The germline V gene has CDR1 MNHEY and CDR2 SVGAGI. CDR3 amino acids: CASTKTGTYGYTF. Here the CDR3 DNA reads TGTGCCAGCACCAAAACAGGGACCTATGGCTACACCTTC.

The rearrangement joins TRBV7-6 to TRBJ2-5, with 11 bases that match TRBD2. Germline V gene data show CDR1 as SGHVS and CDR2 as FNYEAQ. The length of the CDR3 is 14 residues. The trim removed 6 bases at V and 4 bases at J, leaving 4 bases unmatched. The chain's CDR3 is CASSISGGGETQYF. The DNA of the CDR3 is TGTGCCAGCAGTATTAGCGGGGGGGGAGAGACCCAGTACTTC.

V gene TRBV28 combines with J gene TRBJ1-4, with D perhaps TRBD1 (5 bases). CDR1 is MDHEN, CDR2 SYDVKM, per germline. Trimming cost V 4 bases and J 5 bases, with 14 bases left between them. This CDR3 has 15 amino acids. Here the CDR3 reads CASSSPLGANEKLFF. As DNA, the CDR3 is TGTGCCAGCAGTTCCCCGCTTGGGGCGAATGAAAAACTGTTTTTT.

The V and J genes are TRBV28 and TRBJ1-5; no definite D call. The CDR3 length is 15 residues. Germline-derived CDR1 and CDR2 are MDHEN and SYDVKM. Trimming left V 3 bases short and J 1 base short, with 10 bases between. CDR3 bases: TGTGCCAGCAGTTTTAACGGGGAGAGCAATCAGCCCCAGCATTTT. It yields the protein CASSFNGESNQPQHF.

The CDR3 DNA follows: TGTGCCAGTAGTTCAACAGGGGGACCGTCACCCCTCCACTTT. Its translation is CASSSTGGPSPLHF. The rearrangement joins TRBV19 to TRBJ1-6; 8 bases fit TRBD1. The V gene's germline CDR1 is LNHDA and CDR2 SQIVND (reference sequence). CDR3 length: 14 residues. Germline trimming cut 5 bases from V and 10 bases from J; bases unmatched to any gene: 7.

The rearrangement joins TRBV11-2 to TRBJ2-5, with 14 bases lining up with TRBD2. CDR3 size: 15 residues. Germline V gene data show CDR1 as SGHAT and CDR2 as FQNNGV. The J segment lost 5 bases and the V segment lost 1 base, leaving 0 bases of the junction unmatched. The CDR3: CASSLGTSGRETQYF. Here the CDR3 DNA reads TGTGCCAGCAGCTTAGGGACTAGCGGGAGGGAGACCCAGTACTTC.

This chain uses TRBV9 with TRBJ2-1; 9 nucleotides line up with TRBD2. The CDR3 is 15 amino acids. Trimming took 5 bases from V and 6 from J; bases not matched to a gene: 9. The germline V gene encodes CDR1 SGDLS and CDR2 YYNGEE. CDR3 residues: CASSSLAGVGNEQFF. In nucleotides, the CDR3 is TGTGCCAGCAGTTCATTAGCGGGAGTTGGCAATGAGCAGTTCTTC.

A single count supports this clone. The CDR3 loop is CASSVAGTEGFEQFF. The CDR3 coding sequence is TGTGCCAGCAGCGTCGCCGGGACAGAGGGTTTTGAGCAGTTCTTC. J is TRBJ2-1 and V is TRBV9; 7 bases fit TRBD1. CDR3 size: 15 residues. J gave up 9 bases and V 2 bases, and 11 bases lay outside the gene matches. The germline V gene has CDR1 SGDLS and CDR2 YYNGEE.

This rearrangement joins TRBV5-6 to TRBJ1-6, with D possibly being TRBD1 (6 bases). From germline, CDR1 is SGHDT and CDR2 YYEEEE. This CDR3 comprises 16 residues. V was pared by 2 bases and J by 9 bases, with 18 bases between. CDR3 DNA sequence: TGTGCCAGCAGCTTTTTAACCGGGACAATCGGTTCACCCCTCCACTTT. Protein sequence: CASSFLTGTIGSPLHF.

V is TRBV18 and J is TRBJ2-3; a possible D gene is TRBD1 (6 bases). V was shortened by 3 bases and J by 4 bases, with 14 bases between the two germline ends. The CDR3 loop spans 15 amino acids. CDR1 is KGHSH and CDR2 is LQKENI in the germline V gene. As DNA, the CDR3 is TGTGCCAGCTCACCCCCAGGGGTCCGCGCAGATACGCAGTATTTT. It is translated as CASSPPGVRADTQYF.

The gene calls are TRBV28 and TRBJ2-1; 7 positions match TRBD2. The CDR3 has 15 residues. J gave up 8 bases and V 3 bases, and 10 bases lay outside the gene matches. Per the germline V gene, CDR1 is MDHEN and CDR2 is SYDVKM. In DNA form, the CDR3 reads TGTGCCAGCAGTTTTCTCGGGACTACTTTAGATGAGCAGTTCTTC. This gives the protein CASSFLGTTLDEQFF.

The rearrangement uses TRBV2 and TRBJ1-5, with D unclear. The germline V and J ends were trimmed by 4 bases and 3 bases, with 13 bases remaining between them. The CDR3 has 15 residues. Germline CDR1 and CDR2: SNHLY and FYNNEI. DNA of the CDR3: TGTGCCAGCAGTGGAGGTAGACCTACCAATCAGCCCCAGCATTTT. Residues: CASSGGRPTNQPQHF. Looking up the rest from reference TRBV2 and TRBJ1-5 gives the full variable domain: EPEVTQTPSHQVTQMGQEVILRCVPISNHLYFYWYRQILGQKVEFLVSFYNNEISEKSEIFDDQFSVERPDGSNFTLKIRSTKLEDSAMYFCASSGGRPTNQPQHFGDGTRLSIL.

In this sample, this clone turned up a few times. The chain couples TRBV7-2 to TRBJ2-7; possible D gene TRBD2, 7 bases. The CDR3 spans 14 residues. Germline CDR1 is SGHTA and CDR2 is FQGNSA. Trimming pared 5 bases from V and 3 bases from J, leaving 14 bases between. The CDR3 protein is CASSAGALVYEQYF. The CDR3 DNA sequence: TGTGCCAGCAGCGCGGGGGCCCTCGTCTACGAGCAGTACTTC.

The chain uses TRBV7-8 and TRBJ1-1, with no clear D. This CDR3 contains 16 residues. The ends were cut back, 1 base at V and 0 bases at J, with 12 bases in the middle. Germline CDR1 and CDR2: SGHVS and FQNEAQ. The CDR3 region is CASSLVSRQMNTEAFF. The CDR3, as DNA: TGTGCCAGCAGCTTAGTTTCGCGGCAGATGAACACTGAAGCTTTCTTT.

The chain is built from TRBV7-2 and TRBJ1-1; D not certain. V shed 5 bases and J shed 0 bases, with 16 bases lying between them. Germline lookup yields CDR1 SGHTA and CDR2 FQGNSA. The CDR3 runs 16 residues. The CDR3 loop reads CASSPSWAGMNTEAFF. The CDR3 nucleotides read TGTGCCAGCAGCCCATCATGGGCGGGGATGAACACTGAAGCTTTCTTT.

The rearrangement uses TRBV5-7 and TRBJ1-3; D not certain. TRBV5-7 is known as an ORF, though its function is uncertain. CDR3 size: 14 residues. The V end was cut by 4 bases, the J end by 2 bases, with 10 bases between. In DNA, the CDR3 is TGTGCCAGCAGCCTCCGTCGTACTGGAAACACCATATATTTT. This codes for CASSLRRTGNTIYF.

CDR3 in amino acids: CASSLDDTQGNEQYF. The CDR3 nucleotides are TGTGCCAGCAGCTTAGACGATACCCAGGGCAACGAGCAGTACTTC. V is TRBV7-9 and J is TRBJ2-7; maybe TRBD1 (5 bases). Trimming pared 1 base from V and 5 bases from J, leaving 15 bases between. This CDR3 is 15 amino acids long. Germline loops: CDR1 SEHNR, CDR2 FQNEAQ (reference sequence). Full variable domain (remainder filled in from reference TRBV7-9 and TRBJ2-7): DTGVSQNPRHKITKRGQNVTFRCDPISEHNRLYWYRQTLGQGPEFLTYFQNEAQLEKSRLLSDRFSAERPKGSFSTLEIQRTEQGDSAMYLCASSLDDTQGNEQYFGPGTRLTVT.

The CDR3 region is CATRQGMNTEAFF. The CDR3 region has the DNA TGTGCCACCCGACAGGGGATGAACACTGAAGCTTTCTTT. The rearrangement uses TRBV2 and TRBJ1-1; 8 nucleotides agree with TRBD1. The length of the CDR3 is 13 residues. The V gene end was trimmed by 10 bases and the J gene end by 0 bases; junction bases not matched to a gene: 4. Germline lookup yields CDR1 SNHLY and CDR2 FYNNEI. Looking up the rest from reference TRBV2 and TRBJ1-1 gives the full variable domain: EPEVTQTPSHQVTQMGQEVILRCVPISNHLYFYWYRQILGQKVEFLVSFYNNEISEKSEIFDDQFSVERPDGSNFTLKIRSTKLEDSAMYFCATRQGMNTEAFFGQGTRLTVV.

V usage is TRBV27 and J usage is TRBJ1-5; maybe TRBD1 (6 bases). Trimming cost V 6 bases and J 5 bases, with 11 bases left between them. The CDR3 extends over 13 amino acids. Per germline, CDR1 MNHEY and CDR2 SMNVEV (reference sequence). CDR3 sequence (DNA): TGTGCCAGCAGACAGGGTTCCGATCAGCCCCAGCATTTT. It encodes CASRQGSDQPQHF.

There are a few counts of this clone. V gene TRBV7-8 combines with J gene TRBJ2-1, with D possibly matching TRBD2 (5 bases). The CDR3 loop spans 13 amino acids. Germline lookup yields CDR1 SGHVS and CDR2 FQNEAQ. Deletions cut 1 base from V and 10 bases from J, with 11 bases between. The CDR3 reads CASSLGGAPEQFF. CDR3 nucleotide sequence: TGTGCCAGCAGCTTAGGGGGAGCTCCAGAGCAGTTCTTC.